The T cell receptor beta chain described here comes from a study of T cell responses to AZD1222 COVID-19 vaccine (dated by TCRdb to about 2021). With respect to the entire study: A total of 233 trial participants underwent TCR sequencing, of whom around 210 had received two doses of AZD1222 and some 25 had received two doses of the MenACWY control vaccine. Trial participants were enrolled by age into subgroups of 18-55, 56-69 and 70-plus years, and around 140, 26 and 57 TCR-sequenced participants, respectively, were included in these subgroups. The investigation overall reported the following: Because no day 14 peak-response samples were available, repertoires were characterized only after the peak T cell response. In the small 56-69-year group, the increase in depth fell short of significance, most likely because of low power. Participants were mostly white British and included more females than males, and it was suggested by the authors that clonal diversity may have been underestimated. After two AZD1222 doses, spike-specific TCR breadth and depth were significantly higher than at day 0 and than in MenACWY recipients. Reportedly, close to half of the unique spike-specific TCRs recognized epitopes lying outside the regions that are mutated in the B.1.351 and B.1.1.7 variants. Only a handful of AZD1222 recipients were SARS-CoV-2 seropositive at baseline, limiting conclusions about previously exposed vaccinees. CD4 TCRs associated with the vaccine covered the entire spike protein, and the dominant responses were in regions 160-218 and 743-854.

The CDR3 regions of human TCRbeta chains were analyzed by immunosequencing. As for the authors' bioinformatics: TCRs in the repertoires were compared against a reference library of SARS-CoV-2-specific TCRs that had been generated with the MIRA antigen-specificity platform. Breadth meant the fraction of unique TCRs that were SARS-CoV-2-associated, whereas depth meant the fraction of total T cells that were SARS-CoV-2-associated. Using the MIRA data, each spike-specific TCR was assigned both to the spike region to which the TCR was reactive and to a CD4 or CD8 class. Log10-transformed breadth and depth values were compared by one-way ANOVA with Sidak's multiple comparisons tests. TCRdb mirrors the immuneACCESS table, restricted to in-frame sequences. Some clones are absent from its copies; in checked studies, under half trace to an unresolved V gene, and the reason for the others is unknown. V, J and clone size were drawn from that table, and D and trimming were deduced from the DNA. This sample holds roughly 150,000 clones; about 89% were observed only once. The top ten constitute about 8.9% of the sample.

Relative to germline, V is 4 bases shorter and J is 1 base shorter, with 8 bases between their ends. Spanning cysteine to phenylalanine, the CDR3 consists of 13 amino acids. The only DNA kept is the CDR3, 39 bases in frame from the first base. CDR1 MNHEY and CDR2 SVGAGI are derived from the germline V gene. Taken with the paper, the label for time point translates to: about 28 days (+/-7) after the second vaccine dose. AZD1222 recipients given second doses at about 4 weeks or at about 12 weeks were pooled, since spike-specific TCR depth and breadth were not found to differ between the two schedules. Vaccinee samples came from UK trials COV001 and COV002, including a single-blind randomized controlled phase 2/3 trial of AZD1222 (ChAdOx1 nCoV-19) in healthy adults. For TCRbeta chain sequencing, PBMC samples from trial participants were taken at day 0 and at day 28 after the second dose. About this clone: Its antigen is still unknown. No much larger clonotype is one base removed from it; base qualities were not supplied.

The sample here was peripheral blood, taken 28 days after the second AZD1222 dose. This receptor was taken from an adult who received the AZD1222 COVID-19 vaccine. The rearranged chain carries TRBV6-5 and TRBJ2-7; the D gene cannot be resolved reliably. CDR3 loop: CASSFAESYEQYF. The bases read TGTGCCAGCAGTTTCGCAGAGTCCTACGAGCAGTACTTC.